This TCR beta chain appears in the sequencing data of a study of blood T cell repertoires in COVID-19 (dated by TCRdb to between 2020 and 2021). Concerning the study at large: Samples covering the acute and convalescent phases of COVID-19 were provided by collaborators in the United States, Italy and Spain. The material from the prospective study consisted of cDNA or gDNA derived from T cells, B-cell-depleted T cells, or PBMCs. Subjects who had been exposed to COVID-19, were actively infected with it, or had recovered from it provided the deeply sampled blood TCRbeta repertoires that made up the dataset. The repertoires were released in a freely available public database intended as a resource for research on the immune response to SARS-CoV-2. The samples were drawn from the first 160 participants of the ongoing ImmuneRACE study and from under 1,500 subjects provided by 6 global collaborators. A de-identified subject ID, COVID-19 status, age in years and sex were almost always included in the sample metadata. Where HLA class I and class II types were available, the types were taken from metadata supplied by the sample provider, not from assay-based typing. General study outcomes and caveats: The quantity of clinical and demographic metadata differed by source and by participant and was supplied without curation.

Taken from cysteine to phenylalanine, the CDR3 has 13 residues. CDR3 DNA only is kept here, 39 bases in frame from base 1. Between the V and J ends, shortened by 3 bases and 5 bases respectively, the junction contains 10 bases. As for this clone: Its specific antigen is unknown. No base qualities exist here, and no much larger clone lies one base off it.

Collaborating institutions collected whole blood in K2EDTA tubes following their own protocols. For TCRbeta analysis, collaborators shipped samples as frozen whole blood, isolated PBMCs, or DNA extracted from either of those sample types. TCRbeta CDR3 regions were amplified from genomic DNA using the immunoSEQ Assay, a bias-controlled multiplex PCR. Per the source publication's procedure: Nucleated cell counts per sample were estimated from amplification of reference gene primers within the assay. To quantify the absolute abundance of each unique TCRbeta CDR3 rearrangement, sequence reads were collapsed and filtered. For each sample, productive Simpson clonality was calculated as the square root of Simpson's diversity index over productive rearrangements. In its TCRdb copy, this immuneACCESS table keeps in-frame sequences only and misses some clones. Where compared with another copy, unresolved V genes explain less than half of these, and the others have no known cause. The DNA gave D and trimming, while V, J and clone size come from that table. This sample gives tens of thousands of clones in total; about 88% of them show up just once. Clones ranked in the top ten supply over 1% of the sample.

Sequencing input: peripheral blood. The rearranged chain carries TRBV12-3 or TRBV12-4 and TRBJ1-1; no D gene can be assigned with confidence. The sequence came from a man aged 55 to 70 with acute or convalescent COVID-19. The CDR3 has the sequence CASSFGGRTEAFF. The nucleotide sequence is TGTGCCAGCAGTTTTGGCGGGAGGACTGAAGCTTTCTTT.